The 14 T cell receptor beta chains below were found in one sample sequenced in a study of T cell responses to AZD1222 COVID-19 vaccine. Repertoires were generated with immunoSEQ multiplex PCR, while TCRdb's copy carries only in-frame clones and drops some. There are 110,000 or so clones in the sample; 70% to 90% occur only once, and around 6% lies in the top ten. Here the sequenced sample was peripheral blood, taken 28 days after the second AZD1222 dose. These receptors came from an adult who received the AZD1222 COVID-19 vaccine.

This clone occurred a few times. The chain employs TRBV11-2 and TRBJ1-3; maybe TRBD1 (6 bases). The CDR3 spans 17 residues. Germline V gene sequence: CDR1 SGHAT, CDR2 FQNNGV. Between the trimmed V and J ends, which lost 2 bases and 2 bases, there was a span of 16 bases. CDR3 sequence reads: CASSLRMNPGAGNTIYF. The CDR3 coding sequence is TGTGCCAGCAGCTTAAGGATGAACCCAGGGGCTGGAAACACCATATATTTT.

The chain combines TRBV5-4 with TRBJ1-1, with TRBD1 matching 10 bases. CDR3 length: 15 amino acids. Per germline, CDR1 SGHNT and CDR2 YYREEE (reference sequence). With 4 bases clipped from V and 10 bases from J, the junction kept 13 bases outside the gene matches. The CDR3 protein is CASSELTGGYSGAFF. CDR3 bases: TGTGCCAGCAGCGAATTGACAGGGGGCTATTCTGGAGCTTTCTTT. Full variable domain (remainder filled in from reference TRBV5-4 and TRBJ1-1): ETGVTQSPTHLIKTRGQQVTLRCSSQSGHNTVSWYQQALGQGPQFIFQYYREEENGRGNFPPRFSGLQFPNYSSELNVNALELDDSALYLCASSELTGGYSGAFFGQGTRLTVV.

The CDR3 loop reads CASSPQRAEQFF. CDR3 DNA: TGTGCCAGCAGCCCCCAGCGGGCGGAGCAGTTCTTC. V and J are TRBV7-2 and TRBJ2-1; D is perhaps TRBD2 (6 bases). CDR1 is SGHTA and CDR2 is FQGNSA in the germline V gene. The CDR3 runs to 12 residues. Trimming shortened V by 5 bases and J by 10 bases, and 12 bases separated the two germline ends.

J is TRBJ2-1 and V is TRBV11-1; 8 nucleotides match TRBD1. This CDR3 contains 16 residues. CDR1 and CDR2 (germline): SGHAT, FQDESV (reference sequence). V lost 2 bases and J lost 4; bases outside the gene matches: 7. CDR3 in DNA: TGTGCCAGCAGCTTAACTTGGGACAGGAATTACAATGAGCAGTTCTTC. It translates to CASSLTWDRNYNEQFF.

The chain joins TRBV28 to TRBJ1-5; 9 positions match TRBD1. Per the germline V gene, CDR1 is MDHEN and CDR2 is SYDVKM. This CDR3 is 15 amino acids long. V gave up 4 bases and J gave up 4 bases; unmatched junction bases: 5. The CDR3 nucleotides are TGTGCCAGCAGTTCCATGACAGGGGGTAATCAGCCCCAGCATTTT. This sequence encodes CASSSMTGGNQPQHF. The entire variable domain, with the rest obtained from reference TRBV28 and TRBJ1-5, is as follows: DVKVTQSSRYLVKRTGEKVFLECVQDMDHENMFWYRQDPGLGLRLIYFSYDVKMKEKGDIPEGYSVSREKKERFSLILESASTNQTSMYLCASSSMTGGNQPQHFGDGTRLSIL.

This rearrangement joins TRBV12-3 or TRBV12-4 to TRBJ2-5; no clear D. Trimming removed 5 bases at V and 6 bases at J, with 10 bases between. The CDR3 loop spans 12 amino acids. CDR3 bases: TGTGCCAGCAGTGAACAGATACAGACCCAGTACTTC. It specifies CASSEQIQTQYF.

V is TRBV10-1 and J is TRBJ2-5, with no clear D. Trimming pared 0 bases from V and 5 bases from J, leaving 4 bases between. Per germline, CDR1 WNHNN and CDR2 SYGVQD (reference sequence). The CDR3 loop spans 12 amino acids. CDR3 coding DNA: TGCGCCAGCAGTGAGTCGGGGGAGACCCAGTACTTC. Translation gives CASSESGETQYF.

The V call is TRBV27, the J call TRBJ1-5; TRBD1 matches at 8 bases. The ends lost 6 bases at V and 0 bases at J; junction bases unmatched: 7. The CDR3 consists of 16 residues. CDR1 is MNHEY and CDR2 is SMNVEV in the germline V gene (reference sequence). DNA for the CDR3: TGTGCCAGCAGGGCGACAGGGGCCTATAGCAATCAGCCCCAGCATTTT. Its protein product is CASRATGAYSNQPQHF.

V gene TRBV19 combines with J gene TRBJ1-6; no firm D call. Trimming pared 6 bases from V and 4 bases from J, leaving 10 bases between. The CDR3 is made up of 14 amino acids. Germline CDR1 LNHDA, CDR2 SQIVND (reference sequence). The CDR3: CASRNQEYNSPLHF. CDR3 bases: TGTGCCAGTAGGAATCAGGAGTATAATTCACCCCTCCACTTT.

In its sample, this clone was seen a few times. The chain is built from TRBV7-2 and TRBJ2-2; a weak D match, TRBD1 (5 bases). The CDR3 consists of 15 residues. Trimming removed 3 bases from V and 0 bases from J, with 8 bases in between. Germline CDR1 SGHTA, CDR2 FQGNSA. The CDR3 loop is CASSLTVTNTGELFF. CDR3 coding DNA: TGTGCCAGCAGCTTGACAGTTACGAACACCGGGGAGCTGTTTTTT.

The chain links TRBV4-2 to TRBJ1-5; D uncertain. The length of the CDR3 is 14 residues. Germline V lookup: CDR1 LGHNA, CDR2 YNFKEQ. V gave up 3 bases and J gave up 1 base, with 7 bases separating them. The CDR3 DNA reads as TGTGCCAGCAGCCAGGCCGGGAGCAATCAGCCCCAGCATTTT. Translation gives CASSQAGSNQPQHF.

This rearrangement joins TRBV6-2 or TRBV6-3 to TRBJ1-5; TRBD1 matches at 9 bases. The CDR3 consists of 14 residues. Trimming removed 2 bases from V and 7 bases from J; junction bases left unmatched: 3. Germline V gene data show CDR1 as MNHEY and CDR2 as SVGEGT. As DNA, the CDR3 is TGTGCCAGCAGTTACGGACAGGGGACCCAGCCCCAGCATTTT. This gives the protein CASSYGQGTQPQHF.

The genes are TRBV2 and TRBJ1-1; 11 positions agree with TRBD1. The V gene end was trimmed by 6 bases and the J gene end by 5 bases; junction bases not matched to a gene: 5. This CDR3 has 14 amino acids. CDR1 and CDR2 (germline): SNHLY, FYNNEI. CDR3 DNA sequence: TGTGCCAGCAGCCGGGGACAGGGGGGGACTGAAGCTTTCTTT. Amino acid sequence: CASSRGQGGTEAFF.

This chain links TRBV19 with TRBJ1-1; D uncertain. There are 15 residues in the CDR3. CDR1 LNHDA and CDR2 SQIVND come from the germline V gene (reference sequence). Between the trimmed V and J ends, which lost 6 bases and 3 bases, there was a span of 17 bases. CDR3 sequence: CASRNRRAGDTEAFF. The CDR3 DNA follows: TGTGCCAGTAGAAACCGACGCGCGGGCGACACTGAAGCTTTCTTT.